The 8 T cell receptor beta chains presented below share a single source sample, sequenced in a study of regulatory T cells in long-lasting Graves disease. According to the study, TCR beta libraries were built with iRepertoire HTBI primers and CDR3-region Arm-PCR. TCRdb fed the multiplex PCR reads into MiXCR, producing one record per CDR3 protein. Of about 450,000 distinct CDR3 sequences listed, about 25% are singletons. Described time point: persistent/refractory GD, antithyroid drugs over 5 years with positive TRAb. RNA isolated from PBMCs was used to make the TCR library. Sequenced material: peripheral blood mononuclear cells (PBMCs), taken when the disease was refractory, from a patient treated with antithyroid drugs. These receptors originate from a female donor with Graves disease.

The V gene is TRBV7-6, the J gene TRBJ2-7; D not resolved. The length of the CDR3 is 14 residues. Trimming shortened V by 1 base and J by 2 bases, and 9 bases separated the two germline ends. Germline CDR1 reads SGHVS; CDR2 reads FNYEAQ. As DNA, the CDR3 is TGTGCCAGCAGCTTAGGCGCCACAACCTACGAGCAGTACTTC. It encodes CASSLGATTYEQYF.

The gene calls are TRBV6-1 and TRBJ1-1, with TRBD1 matching over 7 bases. Trimming cost V 5 bases and J 7 bases; bases outside gene matches: 10. The length of the CDR3 is 14 residues. CDR1 MNHNS and CDR2 SASEGT come from the germline V gene. In DNA, the CDR3 is TGTGCCAGCAGTACAAGGGACAGCAGAATTGAAGCTTTCTTT. Translating it yields CASSTRDSRIEAFF.

This clonotype has ten or more counts. Compared with germline, one end of the junction differs, possibly owing to a read error. The chain is built from TRBV2 and TRBJ1-3, with D hard to call. The CDR3 covers 13 residues. Germline CDR1 SNHLY, CDR2 FYNNEI. This chain's CDR3 is CASREESGNTIYF. In DNA form, the CDR3 reads TGTGCCAGCAGGGAAGAGTCTGGAAACACCATATATTTT.

The chain recombines TRBV18 with TRBJ2-7; a possible D gene is TRBD1 (5 bases). Deletions cut 6 bases from V and 2 bases from J, with 14 bases between. Germline assignment: CDR1 KGHSH and CDR2 LQKENI. The CDR3 is made up of 14 amino acids. CDR3 residues: CASSPLRAAYEQYF. The DNA for the CDR3 is TGTGCCAGCTCCCCCCTCAGGGCCGCCTACGAGCAGTACTTC.

This clonotype was counted at least ten times. The chain links TRBV6-1 to TRBJ1-1; 7 nucleotides align to TRBD1. The CDR3 covers 16 residues. The trim removed 6 bases at V and 0 bases at J, leaving 10 bases unmatched. CDR1 and CDR2 (germline): MNHNS, SASEGT. CDR3 in DNA: TGTGCCAGCAGCCCCTTGGGACAGACTATGAACACTGAAGCTTTCTTT. It yields the protein CASSPLGQTMNTEAFF.

In this sample, this clonotype turned up many times. The V gene is TRBV28, the J gene TRBJ2-2; 15 nucleotides match TRBD2. The CDR3 totals 18 residues. CDR1 is MDHEN, CDR2 SYDVKM, per germline. V lost 2 bases, J lost 6 bases, and 7 bases stayed unmatched. The CDR3 DNA follows: TGTGCCAGCAGTTTACCGGGACTAGCGGGAGGAGTAGCCGGGGAGCTGTTTTTT. It specifies CASSLPGLAGGVAGELFF.

This clonotype was observed a handful of times. The genes are TRBV7-2 and TRBJ1-4; maybe TRBD1 (5 bases). The CDR3 runs to 15 residues. V lost 5 bases and J lost 3, with 13 bases in between. Germline V gene data show CDR1 as SGHTA and CDR2 as FQGNSA. CDR3 nucleotide sequence: TGTGCCAGCAGCAGCATGAGGGGAGCTAATGAAAAACTGTTTTTT. It codes for CASSSMRGANEKLFF.

This clonotype was seen once. The rearrangement uses TRBV5-4 and TRBJ2-3; unclear D gene. The CDR3 contains 14 residues. CDR1 and CDR2 from the germline V gene are SGHNT and YYREEE (reference sequence). Trimming left V 0 bases short and J 6 bases short, with 11 bases between. The CDR3 bases are TGTGCCAGCAGCTTGGCGACTTTGTCTGATACGCAGTATTTT. Its translation is CASSLATLSDTQYF. The variable domain in full, completed from reference TRBV5-4 and TRBJ2-3, reads ETGVTQSPTHLIKTRGQQVTLRCSSQSGHNTVSWYQQALGQGPQFIFQYYREEENGRGNFPPRFSGLQFPNYSSELNVNALELDDSALYLCASSLATLSDTQYFGPGTRLTVL.